These 21 T cell receptor beta chains were sequenced from one sample in a study of blood T cell repertoires in COVID-19. TCRdb's table, derived via immunoSEQ multiplex PCR, lists solely in-frame clones and lacks some. The sample yields 110,000 to 150,000 clones, 70% to 90% seen once. The sample was peripheral blood. These receptors were taken from a woman aged 55-70 years with acute or convalescent COVID-19.

V usage is TRBV6-6 and J usage is TRBJ2-7; D remains ambiguous. The V end lost 4 bases, the J end lost 2 bases, and 12 bases lay between the germline ends. The germline V gene has CDR1 MNHNY and CDR2 SVGAGI (reference sequence). The CDR3 consists of 14 residues. The CDR3 spells CASSFFAATYEQYF. The CDR3 DNA sequence: TGTGCCAGCAGTTTCTTCGCGGCCACCTACGAGCAGTACTTC.

CDR3 DNA: TGTGCCAGCAGCACGATGACCACTAGCATTCAGTACTTC. Translation gives CASSTMTTSIQYF. V gene TRBV9 combines with J gene TRBJ2-4; possibly TRBD2 for D (5 bases). V was shortened by 4 bases and J by 9 bases, with 14 bases between the two germline ends. This CDR3 region has 13 residues. Per germline, CDR1 SGDLS and CDR2 YYNGEE.

This chain joins TRBV7-2 and TRBJ2-7; 8 bases map to TRBD1. Unmatched junction bases numbered 4, after V lost 2 bases and J lost 4 bases. CDR3 size: 14 residues. From germline, CDR1 is SGHTA and CDR2 FQGNSA. The CDR3 coding sequence is TGTGCCAGCAGCTTAACGGGACAGGTTTACGAGCAGTACTTC. Translation: CASSLTGQVYEQYF. The variable domain in full, completed from reference TRBV7-2 and TRBJ2-7, reads GAGVSQSPSNKVTEKGKDVELRCDPISGHTALYWYRQSLGQGLEFLIYFQGNSAPDKSGLPSDRFSAERTGGSVSTLTIQRTQQEDSAVYLCASSLTGQVYEQYFGPGTRLTVT.

The chain employs TRBV14 and TRBJ1-3; TRBD1 matches 9 bases. Germline CDR1 and CDR2: SGHDN and FVKESK. CDR3 length: 17 amino acids. V shed 0 bases and J 4 bases; nucleotides not matched to a gene: 7. CDR3 coding DNA: TGTGCCAGCAGCCAAGAGCTACCGGGACAGGGAGGAAACACCATATATTTT. Amino acids: CASSQELPGQGGNTIYF.

The chain uses TRBV6-4 and TRBJ1-6, with D unclear. This CDR3 region has 16 residues. The germline V gene encodes CDR1 MRHNA and CDR2 SNTAGT. Trimming shortened V by 3 bases and J by 0 bases, and 9 bases separated the two germline ends. The CDR3: CASSEFGFSYNSPLHF. CDR3 DNA sequence: TGTGCCAGCAGTGAATTTGGCTTCTCCTATAATTCACCCCTCCACTTT.

The chain carries TRBV2 and TRBJ1-1, with 8 bases that match TRBD1. Per germline, CDR1 SNHLY and CDR2 FYNNEI. The CDR3 runs 15 residues. J lost 5 bases, V lost 6 bases, and 11 bases had no gene match. The CDR3 reads CASRARDRQWTEAFF. For the CDR3, the DNA is TGTGCCAGCAGAGCCCGGGACAGGCAGTGGACTGAAGCTTTCTTT.

This chain connects TRBV29-1 to TRBJ1-2; D gene uncertain. The CDR3 loop spans 13 amino acids. V was clipped by 8 bases and J by 2 bases, with 15 bases between them. Germline CDR1 reads SQVTM; CDR2 reads ANQGSEA. The CDR3 bases are TGCAGCACCCGCGGCACATTGAACTATGGCTACACCTTC. Translation: CSTRGTLNYGYTF.

The gene calls are TRBV25-1 and TRBJ1-6; a possible D gene is TRBD1 (5 bases). V gave up 9 bases and J gave up 9 bases, with 15 bases separating them. Germline V gene data show CDR1 as MGHDK and CDR2 as SYGVNS. The CDR3 spans 13 residues. The CDR3 sequence: CASRTSGGSPLHF. The CDR3 DNA reads TGTGCCAGTAGGACGTCCGGGGGTTCACCCCTCCACTTT.

This rearrangement joins TRBV6-2 or TRBV6-3 to TRBJ2-1; 11 nucleotides align to TRBD1. In germline, CDR1 is MNHEY, CDR2 SVGEGT. CDR3 size: 15 residues. J gave up 8 bases and V 6 bases, and 9 bases lay outside the gene matches. This chain's CDR3 is CASSHGQGAVYEQFF. The CDR3 nucleotides are TGTGCCAGCAGCCACGGACAGGGGGCGGTTTATGAGCAGTTCTTC.

CDR3 in amino acids: CASSVAVGETQYF. The CDR3 DNA is TGTGCCAGCAGCGTAGCGGTCGGAGAGACCCAGTACTTC. The chain is built from TRBV9 and TRBJ2-5; D gene ambiguous. This CDR3 comprises 13 residues. Trimming cost V 0 bases and J 4 bases, with 7 bases left between them. Germline-derived CDR1 and CDR2 are SGDLS and YYNGEE.

The J gene is TRBJ1-2, the V gene TRBV19; maybe TRBD1 (6 bases). The CDR3 totals 16 residues. Trimming stripped 5 bases from V and 3 bases from J, with 19 bases between. CDR1 and CDR2 from the germline V gene are LNHDA and SQIVND (reference sequence). The CDR3 is CASSSPGTPSHYGYTF. In DNA, the CDR3 is TGTGCCAGTAGTTCCCCCGGGACACCAAGCCACTATGGCTACACCTTC.

This clone has only one observation. The chain links TRBV11-2 to TRBJ1-1, with 12 bases aligning to TRBD1. The CDR3 covers 18 residues. Trimming at V came to 4 bases and at J to 2 bases, leaving 11 bases not matched to a gene. Per germline, CDR1 SGHAT and CDR2 FQNNGV. CDR3 residues: CASSSRPGQGAPNTEAFF. The DNA for the CDR3 is TGTGCCAGCAGCTCCCGACCGGGACAGGGGGCCCCCAACACTGAAGCTTTCTTT.

This chain connects TRBV11-2 to TRBJ1-1; 8 nucleotides agree with TRBD1. The V and J ends lost 1 base and 7 bases, in that order; junction bases with no gene match: 2. Per germline, CDR1 SGHAT and CDR2 FQNNGV. The CDR3 has 13 amino acids. The CDR3 DNA sequence: TGTGCCAGCAGCTTAGTCAGGGGGCGTGAAGCTTTCTTT. Its translation: CASSLVRGREAFF.

The rearrangement uses TRBV23-1 and TRBJ2-3; the D gene is possibly TRBD2 (5 bases). TRBV23-1 is designated an ORF whose function remains uncertain. The CDR3 extends over 17 amino acids. Deletions cut 0 bases from V and 1 base from J, with 14 bases between. The CDR3 spells CASSQSRGGWGTDTQYF. CDR3 DNA: TGCGCCAGCAGTCAATCTAGAGGAGGCTGGGGCACAGATACGCAGTATTTT.

This sequence joins TRBV5-6 and TRBJ2-1; 9 bases fit TRBD1. The germline gives CDR1 SGHDT, CDR2 YYEEEE. This CDR3 region has 15 residues. V was pared by 5 bases and J by 9 bases, with 12 bases of the junction left unmatched. CDR3 loop: CASSSPGQGGGEQFF. CDR3 DNA: TGTGCCAGCAGTTCGCCGGGACAGGGTGGTGGTGAGCAGTTCTTC. The entire variable domain, with the rest obtained from reference TRBV5-6 and TRBJ2-1, is as follows: DAGVTQSPTHLIKTRGQQVTLRCSPKSGHDTVSWYQQALGQGPQFIFQYYEEEERQRGNFPDRFSGHQFPNYSSELNVNALLLGDSALYLCASSSPGQGGGEQFFGPGTRLTVL.

The chain combines TRBV7-9 with TRBJ1-2, with a possible D match to TRBD1 (6 bases). CDR1 and CDR2 from the germline V gene are SEHNR and FQNEAQ (reference sequence). Deletions cut 5 bases from V and 4 bases from J, with 14 bases between. The CDR3 is 14 amino acids. The CDR3 sequence is CASSPTGSAYGYTF. The CDR3 bases are TGTGCCAGCAGCCCCACAGGGTCGGCCTATGGCTACACCTTC.

This sequence joins TRBV2 and TRBJ2-7; tentatively, D is TRBD2 (5 bases). V was shortened by 4 bases and J by 3 bases, with 13 bases between the two germline ends. The CDR3 has 14 amino acids. Germline V gene data show CDR1 as SNHLY and CDR2 as FYNNEI. CDR3 nucleotide sequence: TGTGCCAGCAGTGGTACCCTTGGGAGCTACGAGCAGTACTTC. Its translation is CASSGTLGSYEQYF.

V gene TRBV14 combines with J gene TRBJ2-1; no firm D call. CDR1 and CDR2 (germline): SGHDN, FVKESK. CDR3 length: 16 residues. Trimming left V 0 bases short and J 5 bases short, with 14 bases between. For the CDR3, the DNA is TGTGCCAGCAGCCAAGATAATGGCTGGCAGAACAATGAGCAGTTCTTC. Its translation is CASSQDNGWQNNEQFF.

The chain combines TRBV19 with TRBJ1-2, with 10 bases that match TRBD1. Germline CDR1 LNHDA, CDR2 SQIVND (reference sequence). The junction had 6 bases not matched to a gene; V was cut back by 5 bases and J by 3 bases. The CDR3 covers 15 residues. The CDR3, as DNA: TGTGCCAGTAGTCCCCGGGACAGGGGTGACTATGGCTACACCTTC. This codes for CASSPRDRGDYGYTF.

A remark on this clone: In the same sample, other DNA sequences code for this CDR3. The V gene is TRBV28, the J gene TRBJ1-2; D unresolved. The V end lost 2 bases, the J end lost 5 bases, and 6 bases lay between the germline ends. This CDR3 spans 12 amino acids. Germline V gene lookup returns CDR1 MDHEN and CDR2 SYDVKM. The CDR3, as DNA: TGTGCCAGCAGTTTAGCCAGATATGGCTACACCTTC. Translating it yields CASSLARYGYTF.

The chain uses TRBV2 and TRBJ2-7, with D uncertain. V lost 3 bases, J lost 1 base, and 4 bases lay in between. The CDR3 is 12 amino acids. CDR1 and CDR2 (germline): SNHLY, FYNNEI. The CDR3 protein is CASSDSSYEQYF. The CDR3 coding sequence is TGTGCCAGCAGTGACAGTTCCTACGAGCAGTACTTC.